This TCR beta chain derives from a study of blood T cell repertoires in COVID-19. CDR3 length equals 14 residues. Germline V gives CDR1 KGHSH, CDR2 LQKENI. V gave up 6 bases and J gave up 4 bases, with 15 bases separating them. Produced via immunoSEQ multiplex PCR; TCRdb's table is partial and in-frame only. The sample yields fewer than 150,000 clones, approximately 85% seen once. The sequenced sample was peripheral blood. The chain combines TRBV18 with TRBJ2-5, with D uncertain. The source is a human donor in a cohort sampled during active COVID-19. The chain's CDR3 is CASSRSTISETQYF. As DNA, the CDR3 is TGTGCCAGCTCCCGTTCGACAATATCAGAGACCCAGTACTTC.